The 31 T cell receptor beta chains below all came from one sample that was sequenced in a study of blood T cell repertoires in COVID-19. Assay used: immunoSEQ multiplex PCR; TCRdb lists only in-frame clones, some missing. Found here are roughly 120,000 clones, 84% of them singletons; the top ten hold 12%. The sequenced sample was peripheral blood. Receptor source: a woman aged 60-75 years with acute or convalescent COVID-19.

The V and J genes are TRBV2 and TRBJ1-2; tentative D call: TRBD1 (5 bases). CDR3 length equals 18 residues. Germline V gene lookup returns CDR1 SNHLY and CDR2 FYNNEI. V lost 9 bases to trimming and J lost 9 bases, with 35 bases between them. The CDR3 spells CASKKTKKPPGPVLCYTF. Here the CDR3 DNA reads TGTGCCAGTAAAAAGACCAAAAAACCCCCAGGGCCGGTATTGTGCTACACCTTC.

The chain uses TRBV12-3 or TRBV12-4 and TRBJ1-1; D might be TRBD1 (6 bases). The CDR3 is 12 amino acids. Trimming stripped 5 bases from V and 8 bases from J, with 12 bases between. The CDR3 DNA follows: TGTGCCAGCAGTGGGACACGCGGCGAAGCTTTCTTT. It codes for CASSGTRGEAFF.

V is TRBV24-1 and J is TRBJ2-1, with 8 positions matching TRBD1. V dropped 4 bases and J dropped 2; count of bases not matched to a gene: 6. This CDR3 contains 16 residues. The V gene's germline CDR1 is KGHDR and CDR2 SFDVKD. In nucleotides, the CDR3 is TGTGCCACCAGTGACAAAGGACAGGGACCCTACAATGAGCAGTTCTTC. Residues: CATSDKGQGPYNEQFF.

The chain has TRBV4-1 and TRBJ2-2; D call uncertain. CDR1 is MGHRA, CDR2 YSYEKL, per germline. The CDR3 covers 12 residues. Trimming took 4 bases from V and 7 from J, leaving 7 bases between them. The CDR3, as DNA: TGCGCCAGCAGCCCAGGTGGCGGGGAGCTGTTTTTT. It encodes CASSPGGGELFF.

The chain carries TRBV11-2 and TRBJ2-5; TRBD2 matches at 9 bases. Trimming at V came to 2 bases and at J to 5 bases, leaving 9 bases not matched to a gene. Germline V gives CDR1 SGHAT, CDR2 FQNNGV. This CDR3 has 16 amino acids. The chain's CDR3 is CASSLNPGLARETQYF. The DNA of the CDR3 is TGTGCCAGCAGCTTAAATCCCGGACTAGCGAGGGAGACCCAGTACTTC.

The chain recombines TRBV19 with TRBJ2-3; D may be TRBD1 (6 bases). The CDR3 is 17 residues long. V lost 5 bases and J lost 2, with 20 bases in between. The V gene's germline CDR1 is LNHDA and CDR2 SQIVND (reference sequence). The DNA for the CDR3 is TGTGCCAGTAGTGCCGGGACAATTGTTTTTAACACAGATACGCAGTATTTT. Translated: CASSAGTIVFNTDTQYF.

The chain uses TRBV5-1 and TRBJ1-1; D perhaps matches TRBD1 (6 bases). The V end was cut by 4 bases, the J end by 1 base, with 14 bases between. This CDR3 is built from 15 residues. Germline V gene data show CDR1 as SGHRS and CDR2 as YFSETQ. The CDR3 nucleotides read TGCGCCAGCAGCGATCAGGGGAGAGGGAACACTGAAGCTTTCTTT. It encodes CASSDQGRGNTEAFF.

This sequence joins TRBV24-1 and TRBJ2-1; D perhaps matches TRBD2 (5 bases). Between the trimmed V and J ends, which lost 6 bases and 7 bases, there was a span of 6 bases. Germline-derived CDR1 and CDR2 are KGHDR and SFDVKD. The CDR3 has 11 amino acids. Here the CDR3 reads CATSRGNEQFF. CDR3 DNA: TGTGCCACCAGTCGAGGGAATGAGCAGTTCTTC.

This chain uses TRBV7-3 with TRBJ2-2; D not resolved. V dropped 2 bases and J dropped 6 bases, with 10 bases sitting between them. The germline gives CDR1 SGHTA, CDR2 FQGTGA. The CDR3 is 14 amino acids. CDR3 sequence: CASSLGQASGELFF. CDR3 bases: TGTGCCAGCAGCTTAGGGCAGGCCTCCGGGGAGCTGTTTTTT. Filled out from reference TRBV7-3 and TRBJ2-2, the complete variable domain reads GAGVSQTPSNKVTEKGKYVELRCDPISGHTALYWYRQSLGQGPEFLIYFQGTGAADDSGLPNDRFFAVRPEGSVSTLKIQRTERGDSAVYLCASSLGQASGELFFGEGSRLTVL.

CDR3 nucleotides: TGTGCCAGCAGCGTAGTTGTGGGGGCGCAGAACACTGAAGCTTTCTTT. This sequence encodes CASSVVVGAQNTEAFF. The V and J genes are TRBV9 and TRBJ1-1, with D possibly being TRBD1 (6 bases). The V end lost 0 bases, the J end lost 1 base, and 13 bases lay between the germline ends. CDR1 and CDR2 (germline): SGDLS, YYNGEE. This CDR3 contains 16 residues.

The chain combines TRBV2 with TRBJ1-1, with a tentative D call TRBD1 (5 bases). Germline CDR1 SNHLY, CDR2 FYNNEI. V dropped 8 bases and J dropped 7 bases, with 8 bases sitting between them. The CDR3 is 10 residues long. The CDR3 spells CASGGVEAFF. DNA for the CDR3: TGTGCCAGCGGGGGGGTTGAAGCTTTCTTT.

The V gene is TRBV25-1, the J gene TRBJ1-4; D is undetermined. Trimming shortened V by 5 bases and J by 7 bases, and 14 bases separated the two germline ends. From germline, CDR1 is MGHDK and CDR2 SYGVNS. The CDR3 covers 14 residues. The chain's CDR3 is CASSWSSGSEKLFF. The CDR3 DNA sequence: TGTGCCAGCAGTTGGTCCTCCGGGAGTGAAAAACTGTTTTTT. The full variable domain, with the rest looked up from reference TRBV25-1 and TRBJ1-4, is EADIYQTPRYLVIGTGKKITLECSQTMGHDKMYWYQQDPGMELHLIHYSYGVNSTEKGDLSSESTVSRIRTEHFPLTLESARPSHTSQYLCASSWSSGSEKLFFGSGTQLSVL.

This rearrangement joins TRBV5-6 to TRBJ1-2; D is possibly TRBD1 (5 bases). This CDR3 comprises 15 residues. The germline V gene encodes CDR1 SGHDT and CDR2 YYEEEE. V was cut by 4 bases and J by 4 bases, with 17 bases left in between. For the CDR3, the DNA is TGTGCCAGCAGCCATCAGTATAGGGGACTCTATGGCTACACCTTC. It encodes CASSHQYRGLYGYTF. The variable domain in full, with the rest retrieved from reference TRBV5-6 and TRBJ1-2, is DAGVTQSPTHLIKTRGQQVTLRCSPKSGHDTVSWYQQALGQGPQFIFQYYEEEERQRGNFPDRFSGHQFPNYSSELNVNALLLGDSALYLCASSHQYRGLYGYTFGSGTRLTVV.

This sequence joins TRBV4-2 and TRBJ2-1, with D perhaps TRBD2 (7 bases). Germline V gives CDR1 LGHNA, CDR2 YNFKEQ. The V gene lost 1 base and the J gene lost 5 bases, with 24 bases spanning the gap. There are 19 residues in the CDR3. The CDR3 loop is CASSQAILIGGASNNEQFF. The CDR3 nucleotides are TGTGCCAGCAGCCAAGCAATCTTGATAGGGGGGGCAAGTAACAATGAGCAGTTCTTC.

The chain recombines TRBV12-3 or TRBV12-4 with TRBJ1-2; D may be TRBD1 (5 bases). This CDR3 spans 11 amino acids. V was cut by 10 bases and J by 14 bases, with 20 bases left in between. The CDR3 reads CATDLGASHTF. For the CDR3, the DNA is TGTGCCACCGATCTTGGGGCGAGTCATACCTTC.

The chain couples TRBV5-4 to TRBJ1-3; possible D gene TRBD1, 5 bases. The germline V gene has CDR1 SGHNT and CDR2 YYREEE (reference sequence). CDR3 length: 16 amino acids. The V end was cut by 0 bases, the J end by 0 bases, with 10 bases between. The CDR3 DNA is TGTGCCAGCAGCTTGGGGACATCTTACTCTGGAAACACCATATATTTT. Amino acid sequence: CASSLGTSYSGNTIYF.

The V gene is TRBV6-6, the J gene TRBJ2-2; TRBD2 agrees at 12 bases. There are 18 residues in the CDR3. In germline, CDR1 is MNHNY, CDR2 SVGAGI (reference sequence). V lost 5 bases to trimming and J lost 3 bases; unmatched junction nucleotides: 10. The CDR3, as DNA: TGTGCCAGCAGTCTTTCGACTAGCGGGGGACTCTACACCGGGGAGCTGTTTTTT. Protein sequence: CASSLSTSGGLYTGELFF.

In this sample, this clone turned up once. The chain has TRBV15 and TRBJ1-1; tentative D call: TRBD1 (6 bases). The germline V gene encodes CDR1 LNHNV and CDR2 YYDKDF (reference sequence). V was clipped by 1 base and J by 0 bases, with 12 bases between them. The CDR3 has 16 residues. The chain's CDR3 is CATSRGGGLMNTEAFF. As DNA, the CDR3 is TGTGCCACCAGCAGAGGCGGGGGCTTGATGAACACTGAAGCTTTCTTT.

This clone was detected once. The rearrangement joins TRBV24-1 to TRBJ1-3, with 7 bases fitting TRBD1. Germline V gene data show CDR1 as KGHDR and CDR2 as SFDVKD. After removal of 3 bases from V and 4 bases from J, the junction contained 2 bases not matched to a gene. The CDR3 runs 14 residues. The DNA for the CDR3 is TGTGCCACCAGTGATGGGGACAGAGGAAACACCATATATTTT. Translating gives CATSDGDRGNTIYF.

V is TRBV6-5 and J is TRBJ1-2; the match to TRBD1 covers 7 bases. V lost 6 bases and J lost 3; bases outside the gene matches: 7. The CDR3 spans 14 residues. CDR1 is MNHEY and CDR2 is SVGAGI in the germline V gene. The CDR3 nucleotides are TGTGCCAGCAGGAGGGGGCGCGTTGACTATGGCTACACCTTC. It yields the protein CASRRGRVDYGYTF.

The V gene is TRBV10-2, the J gene TRBJ2-4, with 7 bases lining up with TRBD1. Losses at the gene ends were 8 bases for V and 5 bases for J; bases not matched to a gene: 9. The CDR3 consists of 14 residues. The germline gives CDR1 WSHSY, CDR2 SAAADI. CDR3 DNA: TGCGCCAGCTCCCCTGGGGACAGTCAAAACATTCAGTACTTC. It encodes CASSPGDSQNIQYF.

The CDR3: CASSYMTGASYEQYF. CDR3 DNA: TGTGCCAGCAGTTACATGACAGGGGCGAGCTACGAGCAGTACTTC. J is TRBJ2-7 and V is TRBV6-6; TRBD1 matches at 8 bases. The germline V gene has CDR1 MNHNY and CDR2 SVGAGI (reference sequence). Trimming took 2 bases from V and 3 from J; bases not matched to a gene: 6. The CDR3 runs 15 residues.

This sequence joins TRBV18 and TRBJ1-3; 9 nucleotides line up with TRBD1. This CDR3 comprises 22 residues. The junction had 32 bases not matched to a gene; V was cut back by 6 bases and J by 8 bases. Germline V gene sequence: CDR1 KGHSH, CDR2 LQKENI. The CDR3 DNA reads as TGTGCCAGCTCTGGTCCCTCACCTAAAGGGAATCGAAGCCCCGGGACAGGGCACACCATATATTTT. It is translated as CASSGPSPKGNRSPGTGHTIYF.

On this clone: The same CDR3 also results from other DNA sequences found in this sample. V gene TRBV11-3 combines with J gene TRBJ1-1; D unclear. The CDR3 sequence is 13 residues long. Trimming removed 3 bases at V and 5 bases at J, with 10 bases between. Looked up from germline, CDR1 is SGHNT and CDR2 is YENEEA. The CDR3 sequence: CASSLGGNTEAFF. The CDR3 DNA reads TGTGCCAGCAGCTTGGGAGGGAATACTGAAGCTTTCTTT.

This clone was seen a handful of times. The chain has TRBV7-9 and TRBJ2-5, with a tentative D call TRBD1 (6 bases). This CDR3 spans 13 amino acids. Trimming took off 2 bases at V and 7 bases at J, with 11 bases between the two ends. CDR1 and CDR2 (germline): SEHNR, FQNEAQ (reference sequence). The CDR3 DNA is TGTGCCAGCAGCTTACAGACAGGAGGGACCCAGTACTTC. Translating gives CASSLQTGGTQYF.

The rearrangement links TRBV12-3 or TRBV12-4 to TRBJ1-1, with D perhaps matching TRBD1 (6 bases). The CDR3 contains 12 residues. V lost 8 bases and J lost 12, with 19 bases in between. CDR3 protein: CASRGNGGATFF. The DNA of the CDR3 is TGTGCCAGCCGGGGTAACGGGGGGGCAACTTTCTTT.

CDR3 DNA sequence: TGTGCCAGCAGTTCACCGGGGGATGGCTACACCTTC. Its protein product is CASSSPGDGYTF. The V gene is TRBV6-5, the J gene TRBJ1-2; D may be TRBD1 (5 bases). Deletions cut 4 bases from V and 6 bases from J, with 9 bases between. CDR1 and CDR2 from the germline V gene are MNHEY and SVGAGI. The CDR3 has 12 amino acids.

The rearrangement links TRBV2 to TRBJ2-3; 10 bases are a match to TRBD2. The V segment lost 9 bases and the J segment 5 bases; nucleotides outside the gene matches: 5. CDR1 and CDR2 (germline): SNHLY, FYNNEI. CDR3 size: 13 residues. CDR3 residues: CASKGTSVDTQYF. The DNA of the CDR3 is TGTGCCAGTAAAGGGACTAGCGTAGATACGCAGTATTTT.

This chain links TRBV6-5 with TRBJ1-4; TRBD1 might be the D (6 bases). V was cut by 4 bases and J by 8 bases, with 14 bases left in between. The germline V gene encodes CDR1 MNHEY and CDR2 SVGAGI. The CDR3 covers 14 residues. CDR3 protein: CASSSFTGSEKLFF. As DNA, the CDR3 is TGTGCCAGCAGTTCCTTTACAGGGAGCGAAAAACTGTTTTTT.

This clone has a handful of counts. This chain uses TRBV5-1 with TRBJ2-1; maybe TRBD1 (5 bases). The CDR3 runs 14 residues. Germline V lookup: CDR1 SGHRS, CDR2 YFSETQ. Trimming stripped 0 bases from V and 5 bases from J, with 9 bases between. CDR3 DNA sequence: TGCGCCAGCAGCTTGGGTACAGGAGACAATGAGCAGTTCTTC. Its protein is CASSLGTGDNEQFF.

V and J are TRBV5-1 and TRBJ1-1, with a tentative D call TRBD1 (6 bases). Germline assignment: CDR1 SGHRS and CDR2 YFSETQ. Trimming stripped 1 base from V and 9 bases from J, with 19 bases between. This CDR3 has 15 residues. This CDR3 is CASSLSSGPTGQAFF. Written as DNA, the CDR3 is TGCGCCAGCAGCTTGTCGTCGGGGCCCACAGGGCAAGCTTTCTTT.